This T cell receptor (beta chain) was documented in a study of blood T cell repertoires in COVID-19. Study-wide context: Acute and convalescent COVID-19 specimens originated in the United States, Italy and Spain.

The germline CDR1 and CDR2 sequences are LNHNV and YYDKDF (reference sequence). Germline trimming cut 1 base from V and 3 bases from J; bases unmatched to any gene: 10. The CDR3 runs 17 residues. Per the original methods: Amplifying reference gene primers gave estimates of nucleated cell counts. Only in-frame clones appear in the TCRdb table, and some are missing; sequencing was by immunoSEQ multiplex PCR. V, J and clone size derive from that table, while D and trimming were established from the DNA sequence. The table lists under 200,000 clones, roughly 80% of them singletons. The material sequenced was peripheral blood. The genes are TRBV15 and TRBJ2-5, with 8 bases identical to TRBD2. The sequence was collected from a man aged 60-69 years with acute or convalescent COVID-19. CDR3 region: CATSRVYVRRGEETQYF. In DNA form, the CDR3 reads TGTGCCACCAGCAGAGTGTACGTTAGGCGGGGGGAAGAGACCCAGTACTTC.